The clone carrying this T cell receptor beta chain has a handful of counts. The source of the sample is a study of T cells in Graves' hyperthyroidism and ophthalmopathy. TCR beta CDR3 region amplification was performed from RNA transcripts. Carried out on the TCR CDR3, a first-round RT-PCR used the HTBI primer set. TCRdb processed the multiplex PCR reads anew with MiXCR; each CDR3 protein has one entry. The sample carries roughly 570,000 distinct CDR3 sequences, approximately 44% recorded once. The receptor was derived from an adult woman with Graves' disease, either hyperthyroidism or ophthalmopathy (not recorded which). Specimen: peripheral blood or thyroid tissue (not recorded which).

Written as DNA, the CDR3 is TGTGCCAGCAGTCGAGGAGGGGGCGATCAGCCCCAGCATTTT. Translating it yields CASSRGGGDQPQHF. V and J are TRBV3-1 and TRBJ1-5; 7 nucleotides match TRBD1. J lost 5 bases, V lost 6 bases, and 7 bases had no gene match. The CDR3 spans 14 residues. Germline CDR1 reads LGHDT; CDR2 reads YNNKEL (reference sequence).